This T cell receptor beta chain originates from a study of graft-versus-host responses after intestinal transplantation. V trimming: 4 bases; J trimming: 7 bases; junction bases outside the gene matches: 6. The CDR3 loop spans 14 amino acids. CDR1 is MDHEN, CDR2 SYDVKM, per germline. Only a few counts were recorded for this clone. Its antigen is currently unknown. Assay used: immunoSEQ multiplex PCR; TCRdb lists only in-frame clones, some missing. The table includes some 140,000 clones, about 93% detected once. Sample: unstimulated CD4+ T cells sorted from spleen or lymph node cells, taken before intestinal transplant. The TCR sequence derives from a human donor who received an intestinal transplant. V gene TRBV28 combines with J gene TRBJ1-4; TRBD1 matches at 7 bases. This CDR3 reads CASSWGQSGEKLFF. CDR3 in DNA: TGTGCCAGCAGTTGGGGACAGTCGGGTGAAAAACTGTTTTTT.